This T cell receptor (beta chain) stems from a study of cytomegalovirus exposure and HLA in healthy donors. Study as a whole: Researchers found that 81% of over 350 genotyped donors fell within the Caucasian-associated ancestry cluster.

Unmatched junction bases numbered 2, after V lost 2 bases and J lost 2 bases. CDR1 SEHNR and CDR2 FQNEAQ come from the germline V gene (reference sequence). The CDR3 runs to 16 residues. With 60 Vbeta and 13 Jbeta primers, the PCR was carried out. Produced via immunoSEQ multiplex PCR; TCRdb's table is partial and in-frame only. The table has approximately 130,000 clones, 80% to 85% seen once. Details on this clone: What it recognizes is unknown.

Findings of the study overall: Whilst most TCR sequences proved rare, a subset of public TCRs occurred across many donors. Highest at DRB1 and lowest at HLA-C, TCR association rates differed among HLA loci in a later analysis. When a later analysis compared HLA-associated TCR beta chains with equally common others, the HLA-associated chains turned out to be more clonally expanded and to have lower generation probabilities.

The V gene is TRBV7-9, the J gene TRBJ2-3; 12 nucleotides line up with TRBD2. The specimen sequenced was PBMCs. This TCR was sampled from a woman aged 45-60 years in good health and CMV-seropositive. CDR3 sequence reads: CASSLRLAGDTDTQYF. The CDR3 DNA follows: TGTGCCAGCAGCTTACGACTAGCGGGAGACACAGATACGCAGTATTTT.